Listed below are T cell receptor beta chains from one sample, sequenced in a study of CD8 T cells in ankylosing spondylitis. Each CDR3 protein is one row after TCRdb ran MiXCR on the 5' RACE reads. Among under 150,000 distinct CDR3 sequences listed, approximately 13% were seen once. The sequencing input was blood, either unsorted or a sorted T cell fraction (not recorded which). These receptors all stem from a female donor with ankylosing spondylitis or in good health (not recorded which). CDR3s include the opening cysteine and the closing phenylalanine or tryptophan. Fields, in order: D gene, J gene, clone size, V gene, CDR3 protein, CDR3 DNA. A D gene is named only where the DNA matches it firmly. Rows may omit the clone size; those that give it use once, few, many or a size class.

- | TRBJ2-1 | - | TRBV3-1 | CAGSHYDSSYNEQFF | TGTGCCGGCAGCCACTACGACAGCTCCTACAATGAGCAGTTCTTC
TRBD1 | TRBJ2-1 | few | TRBV4-2 | CASSVGQGLGLYNEQFF | TGTGCCAGCAGCGTAGGACAGGGCCTGGGATTATACAATGAGCAGTTCTTC
- | TRBJ2-5 | many | TRBV10-1 | CASSEVDIETQYF | TGCGCCAGCAGTGAGGTCGATATCGAGACCCAGTACTTC
- | TRBJ1-5 | many | TRBV6-1 | CASSRDAYQPQHF | TGTGCCAGCAGTAGGGACGCCTATCAGCCCCAGCATTTT
- | TRBJ1-5 | - | TRBV3-1 | CASSLSNQPQHF | TGTGCCAGCAGCCTTAGCAATCAGCCCCAGCATTTT
TRBD2 | TRBJ2-7 | - | TRBV20-1 | CSARGASGSYEQYF | TGCAGTGCTAGAGGAGCTAGCGGGAGCTACGAGCAGTACTTC
TRBD1 | TRBJ2-7 | many | TRBV4-2 | CASSRETGAHSYEQYF | TGTGCCAGCAGCCGAGAGACAGGGGCACACTCCTACGAGCAGTACTTC
TRBD2 | TRBJ2-1 | - | TRBV5-1 | CASKTSGSRSYNEQFF | TGCGCCAGCAAGACTAGCGGGAGTAGGTCCTACAATGAGCAGTTCTTC
- | TRBJ2-5 | - | TRBV6-1 | CASSEVGGSFQETQYF | TGTGCCAGCAGTGAAGTAGGGGGGTCGTTCCAAGAGACCCAGTACTTC
- | TRBJ1-1 | - | TRBV11-1 | CASSKKGSGVTEAFF | TGTGCCAGCAGCAAAAAGGGGTCCGGGGTGACTGAAGCTTTCTTT
- | TRBJ2-3 | many | TRBV11-2 | CASSLYDRDTQYF | TGTGCCAGCAGCTTATATGATAGGGATACGCAGTATTTT
TRBD1 | TRBJ1-3 | - | TRBV12-3/TRBV12-4 | CASSTSRTGSGNTIYF | TGTGCCAGCAGTACATCCAGGACAGGGTCTGGAAACACCATATATTTT
- | TRBJ2-3 | few | TRBV11-2 | CASSLGTETDTQYF | TGTGCCAGCAGCTTAGGGACAGAAACAGATACGCAGTATTTT
- | TRBJ1-5 | many | TRBV12-3/TRBV12-4 | CASSLLHLNQPQHF | TGTGCCAGCAGTTTGTTGCACCTCAATCAGCCCCAGCATTTT
- | TRBJ2-5 | - | TRBV2 | CASSIQTGWETQYF | TGTGCCAGCAGTATACAGACTGGATGGGAGACCCAGTACTTC
TRBD2 | TRBJ2-1 | many | TRBV9 | CASSVGGTSSYNEQFF | TGTGCCAGCAGCGTAGGCGGGACTAGCTCCTACAATGAGCAGTTCTTC
- | TRBJ2-5 | - | TRBV9 | CASSDRYQETQYF | TGTGCCAGCAGCGATCGGTACCAAGAGACCCAGTACTTC
TRBD1 | TRBJ1-2 | - | TRBV29-1 | CSVGRDRNYGYTF | TGCAGCGTTGGTCGGGACAGGAACTATGGCTACACCTTC
- | TRBJ2-3 | few | TRBV12-3/TRBV12-4 | CASSPRGTELTDTQYF | TGTGCCAGCAGCCCACGGGGGACAGAGCTAACAGATACGCAGTATTTT
- | TRBJ1-5 | many | TRBV3-1 | CASSQSEQHQPQHF | TGTGCCAGCAGCCAATCAGAACAACATCAGCCCCAGCATTTT
- | TRBJ1-3 | many | TRBV25-1 | CASGHRYSGNTIYF | TGTGCCAGCGGTCACAGATACTCTGGAAACACCATATATTTT
- | TRBJ2-3 | few | TRBV7-2 | CASSFSRTVTDTQYF | TGTGCCAGCAGCTTCTCCAGGACCGTCACAGATACGCAGTATTTT
TRBD1 | TRBJ1-5 | - | TRBV12-3/TRBV12-4 | CASSTGVLSNQPQHF | TGTGCCAGCAGCACAGGGGTGCTTAGCAATCAGCCCCAGCATTTT
TRBD2 | TRBJ2-3 | few | TRBV20-1 | CSARDPRLAGATDTQYF | TGCAGTGCTAGAGATCCGAGACTAGCGGGGGCCACAGATACGCAGTATTTT
- | TRBJ1-5 | few | TRBV6-2/TRBV6-3 | CASRGLPSNQPQHF | TGTGCCAGCAGGGGACTGCCTAGCAATCAGCCCCAGCATTTT
TRBD2 | TRBJ2-3 | many | TRBV19 | CASSIKRDTDTQYF | TGTGCCAGTAGTATAAAGCGGGACACAGATACGCAGTATTTT
- | TRBJ2-1 | many | TRBV27 | CASSKGSNEQFF | TGTGCCAGCAGTAAGGGGAGCAATGAGCAGTTCTTC
TRBD2 | TRBJ2-1 | - | TRBV11-2 | CASSSTAAGGNEQFF | TGTGCCAGCAGCTCCACGGCAGCGGGAGGCAATGAGCAGTTCTTC
- | TRBJ1-2 | many | TRBV6-2/TRBV6-3 | CASGEGNGYTF | TGTGCCAGCGGAGAAGGAAATGGCTACACCTTC
TRBD1 | TRBJ1-6 | many | TRBV20-1 | CSARDRTGTNSPLHF | TGCAGTGCTAGAGACCGGACAGGGACCAATTCACCCCTCCACTTT
- | TRBJ2-5 | many | TRBV3-1 | CASSRGAGKETQYF | TGTGCCAGCAGCCGCGGGGCGGGGAAAGAGACCCAGTACTTC
TRBD1 | TRBJ2-3 | few | TRBV20-1 | CSAGDRERMEDTQYF | TGCAGTGCAGGGGACAGGGAAAGAATGGAGGATACGCAGTATTTT
- | TRBJ2-3 | - | TRBV12-3/TRBV12-4 | CASSFRVSTDTQYF | TGTGCCAGCAGTTTTCGCGTGAGCACAGATACGCAGTATTTT
- | TRBJ1-1 | - | TRBV18 | CASSPLDTNTEAFF | TGTGCCAGCTCACCACTTGACACCAACACTGAAGCTTTCTTT
TRBD2 | TRBJ2-2 | - | TRBV12-3/TRBV12-4 | CAIRSGRGYGELFF | TGTGCCATCCGTAGCGGGAGAGGGTACGGGGAGCTGTTTTTT
- | TRBJ2-3 | few | TRBV12-3/TRBV12-4 | CASSVLLGGAQYF | TGTGCCAGCAGTGTCTTACTAGGTGGGGCGCAGTATTTT
- | TRBJ1-5 | few | TRBV12-3/TRBV12-4 | CASTVEGGNQPQHF | TGTGCCAGCACCGTTGAGGGTGGCAATCAGCCCCAGCATTTT
- | TRBJ2-1 | - | TRBV18 | CASSPGFPGAYNEQFF | TGTGCCAGCTCACCAGGTTTCCCTGGCGCTTACAATGAGCAGTTCTTC
- | TRBJ2-5 | many | TRBV5-1 | CASSLAASFGETQYF | TGCGCCAGCAGCTTGGCAGCTAGCTTCGGAGAGACCCAGTACTTC
TRBD1 | TRBJ1-2 | few | TRBV5-1 | CASSPSGTGSGYTF | TGCGCCAGCAGTCCATCCGGGACAGGGTCTGGCTACACCTTC
- | TRBJ2-1 | - | TRBV7-2 | CASSLILGYNEQFF | TGTGCCAGCAGCTTAATCCTGGGATACAATGAGCAGTTCTTC
- | TRBJ2-3 | - | TRBV9 | CASSVAIQVEADTQYF | TGTGCCAGCAGCGTAGCTATTCAGGTCGAGGCAGATACGCAGTATTTT
- | TRBJ2-2 | - | TRBV29-1 | CSATGGGPNTGELFF | TGCAGCGCCACAGGGGGAGGGCCGAACACCGGGGAGCTGTTTTTT
- | TRBJ2-2 | many | TRBV20-1 | CSARDQGWDTGELFF | TGCAGTGCTAGAGATCAGGGATGGGACACCGGGGAGCTGTTTTTT
TRBD1 | TRBJ1-2 | many | TRBV28 | CASSTGTGGSYGYTF | TGTGCCAGCAGTACAGGGACAGGGGGATCCTATGGCTACACCTTC
TRBD1 | TRBJ1-1 | - | TRBV5-1 | CASSGTGSGEAFF | TGCGCCAGCAGCGGGACAGGGTCCGGTGAAGCTTTCTTT
- | TRBJ1-3 | many | TRBV7-9 | CASSLVMDSGNTIYF | TGTGCCAGCAGCTTAGTGATGGACTCTGGAAACACCATATATTTT
TRBD2 | TRBJ2-1 | many | TRBV5-1 | CASSLVRLAGNYNEQFF | TGCGCCAGCAGCTTGGTACGACTAGCGGGAAATTACAATGAGCAGTTCTTC
- | TRBJ2-3 | many | TRBV5-1 | CASSFREGARDTQYF | TGCGCCAGCAGCTTCCGGGAGGGGGCCAGAGATACGCAGTATTTT
TRBD2 | TRBJ2-7 | many | TRBV29-1 | CSASPAGVAEEQYF | TGCAGCGCCTCCCCAGCGGGGGTCGCCGAAGAGCAGTACTTC
TRBD1 | TRBJ2-2 | many | TRBV27 | CASSLLDRDTGELFF | TGTGCCAGCAGTTTATTAGACAGGGACACCGGGGAGCTGTTTTTT
- | TRBJ2-5 | - | TRBV28 | CASGSRASLGETQYF | TGTGCCAGCGGATCTCGGGCTAGCTTGGGAGAGACCCAGTACTTC
- | TRBJ2-1 | many | TRBV15 | CATSRDLSQNEQFF | TGTGCCACCAGCAGAGATCTCAGCCAGAATGAGCAGTTCTTC
TRBD2 | TRBJ2-3 | few | TRBV3-1 | CASSQFVSGGRTDTQYF | TGTGCCAGCAGCCAATTTGTTAGCGGGGGCCGAACAGATACGCAGTATTTT
TRBD1 | TRBJ1-5 | many | TRBV5-1 | CASSLQNRDRGRYGNQPQHF | TGCGCCAGCAGCTTGCAAAACCGGGACAGGGGACGATATGGCAATCAGCCCCAGCATTTT